The rows below give T cell receptor beta chains drawn from one sample of a study of T cells in Graves' hyperthyroidism and ophthalmopathy. MiXCR was run by TCRdb on the multiplex PCR reads, yielding one entry per CDR3 protein. The data contain 330,000 or so distinct CDR3 sequences, 15% to 20% of them singletons. The specimen sequenced was blood. The source of these receptors is a middle-aged man with Graves' ophthalmopathy. The CDR3 runs from the conserved cysteine through the conserved F or W. D genes are given only for firm matches. Rows give clone size only sometimes, using once, few, many, or a class for an expanded clone.

>-|many|TRBV7-6|TRBJ1-1
TGTGCCAGCAGCAGCACAGGGCTGGAGAACACTGAAGCTTTCTTT
CASSSTGLENTEAFF
>-|once|TRBV20-1|TRBJ1-5
TGCAGTGCTAGAATCCCGGGCCACAATCAGCCCCAGCATTTT
CSARIPGHNQPQHF
>-|few|TRBV6-5|TRBJ1-6
TGTGCCAGCAGTTACTGGGGGGCGTATTATAATTCACCCCTCCACTTT
CASSYWGAYYNSPLHF
>TRBD1|few|TRBV12-3/TRBV12-4|TRBJ2-3
TGTGCCAGCAGCGGTTGGGACAGGGGACTAGTGGATACGCAGTATTTT
CASSGWDRGLVDTQYF
>-|many|TRBV28|TRBJ1-1
TGTGCCAGCAGTTCGGTACAGGGATTAGATAACACTGAAGCTTTCTTT
CASSSVQGLDNTEAFF
>-|few|TRBV7-2|TRBJ2-2
TGTGCCAGCAGCTTAGAAGGGTGGACCGGGGAGCTGTTTTTT
CASSLEGWTGELFF
>-|many|TRBV9|TRBJ1-5
TGTGCCAGCAGCGTAGCCAGACAGTATAATAGCAATCAGCCCCAGCATTTT
CASSVARQYNSNQPQHF
>TRBD2|few|TRBV27|TRBJ2-1
TGTGCCAGCAGAGCACCGGGACTAGTTAAAGATGAGCAGTTCTTC
CASRAPGLVKDEQFF
>-|few|TRBV19|TRBJ2-3
TGTGCCAGTAGTATTGCGGGGACCCAAGATACGCAGTATTTT
CASSIAGTQDTQYF
>-|-|TRBV28|TRBJ2-2
TGTGCCAGCTCTGAAGGGGGAGTAAGGACCGGGGAGCTGTTTTTT
CASSEGGVRTGELFF